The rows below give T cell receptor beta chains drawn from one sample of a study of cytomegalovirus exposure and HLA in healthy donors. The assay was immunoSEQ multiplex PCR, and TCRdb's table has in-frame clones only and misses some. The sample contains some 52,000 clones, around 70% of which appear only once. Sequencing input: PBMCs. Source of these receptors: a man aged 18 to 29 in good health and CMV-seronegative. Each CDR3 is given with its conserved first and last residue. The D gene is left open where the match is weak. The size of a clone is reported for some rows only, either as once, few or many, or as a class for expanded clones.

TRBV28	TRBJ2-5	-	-	TGTGCCAGCAGCTCCTTGTACCAAGAGACCCAGTACTTC	CASSSLYQETQYF
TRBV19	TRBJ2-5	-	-	TGTGCCAGTAGTGGAGGCTGGACCCAGTACTTC	CASSGGWTQYF
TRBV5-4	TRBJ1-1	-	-	TGTGCCAGCAGCTCTACAGGGTTGAACACTGAAGCTTTCTTT	CASSSTGLNTEAFF
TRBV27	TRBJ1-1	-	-	TGTGCCAGCAGCCTACCGAACACTGAAGCTTTCTTT	CASSLPNTEAFF
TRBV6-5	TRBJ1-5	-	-	TGTGCCAGCAGTGCGAGCGACAGACTCAATCAGCCCCAGCATTTT	CASSASDRLNQPQHF
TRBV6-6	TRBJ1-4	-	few	TGTGCCGGGGGGGCCCTGGGAGAAAAACTGTTTTTT	CAGGALGEKLFF
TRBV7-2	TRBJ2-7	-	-	TGTGCCAGCAGCCCCAGAGTAGGTTTAACGGGCGAGCAGTACTTC	CASSPRVGLTGEQYF
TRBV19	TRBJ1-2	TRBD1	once	TGTGCCAGTAGCCCGGGACAGAACTATGGCTACACCTTC	CASSPGQNYGYTF
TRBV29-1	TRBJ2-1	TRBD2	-	TGCAGCGGTACTAGCGTCGAAGCGGCGTCCTACAATGAGCAGTTCTTC	CSGTSVEAASYNEQFF
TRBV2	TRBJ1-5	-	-	TGTGCCAGCAGAGATGACAGCGTCCCTCAGCCCCAGCATTTT	CASRDDSVPQPQHF
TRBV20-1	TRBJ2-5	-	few	TGCAGTGCGGCGACGGGGGAGACCCAGTACTTC	CSAATGETQYF
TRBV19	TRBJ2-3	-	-	TGTGCCAGTAGTGAGGAAGATACGCAGTATTTT	CASSEEDTQYF
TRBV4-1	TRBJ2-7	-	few	TGCGCCAGCAGCCCCAGGGGCATTAGCTCCTACGAGCAGTACTTC	CASSPRGISSYEQYF
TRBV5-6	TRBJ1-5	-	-	TGTGCCAGCAGCTTTATGGAGAATCAGCCCCAGCATTTT	CASSFMENQPQHF
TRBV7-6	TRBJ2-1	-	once	TGTGCCAGCAGCTCAGGGGTGGCGTACAATGAGCAGTTCTTC	CASSSGVAYNEQFF